The 12 T cell receptor beta chains in this list originate from one sample, sequenced in a study of blood T cell repertoires in COVID-19. Some clones are missing from TCRdb's copy, which holds only in-frame ones; the method was immunoSEQ multiplex PCR. The sample consists of some 160,000 clones, 75% to 80% of them appearing once. Sequencing was performed on peripheral blood. The receptor set was obtained from a woman older than 75 with acute or convalescent COVID-19.

J is TRBJ2-5 and V is TRBV10-1; possibly TRBD2 for D (5 bases). Trimming took 0 bases from V and 10 from J, leaving 15 bases between them. The CDR3 has 14 residues. Germline CDR1 is WNHNN and CDR2 is SYGVQD (reference sequence). CDR3 DNA sequence: TGCGCCAGCAGTGAGTCAAGCGGACCTTTTATCCAGTACTTC. This sequence encodes CASSESSGPFIQYF.

This rearrangement joins TRBV29-1 to TRBJ1-1; tentatively, D is TRBD1 (6 bases). CDR1 and CDR2 (germline): SQVTM, ANQGSEA. This CDR3 has 13 residues. V gave up 6 bases and J gave up 1 base, with 12 bases separating them. The CDR3 DNA reads TGCAGCGTCCAGGGGAATGGGAACACTGAAGCTTTCTTT. This codes for CSVQGNGNTEAFF.

This sequence joins TRBV2 and TRBJ2-7; a weak D match, TRBD1 (6 bases). The V gene lost 2 bases and the J gene lost 3 bases, with 17 bases spanning the gap. Germline V gene sequence: CDR1 SNHLY, CDR2 FYNNEI. The length of the CDR3 is 16 residues. In nucleotides, the CDR3 is TGTGCCAGCAGTGAACCCCCGGGGACATATATCTACGAGCAGTACTTC. This translates into CASSEPPGTYIYEQYF.

The chain joins TRBV27 to TRBJ2-1; 7 nucleotides match TRBD1. The junction had 8 bases not matched to a gene; V was cut back by 8 bases and J by 7 bases. The CDR3 totals 13 residues. CDR1 is MNHEY and CDR2 is SMNVEV in the germline V gene (reference sequence). The chain's CDR3 is CASAGTATNEQFF. CDR3 sequence (DNA): TGTGCCAGCGCCGGGACAGCTACAAATGAGCAGTTCTTC.

This sequence joins TRBV4-1 and TRBJ1-1; tentative D call: TRBD1 (6 bases). The CDR3 covers 15 residues. Trimming cost V 3 bases and J 1 base, with 12 bases left between them. Germline CDR1 MGHRA, CDR2 YSYEKL. Here the CDR3 DNA reads TGCGCCAGCAGCCAGAGACAGGTACAGAACACTGAAGCTTTCTTT. This sequence encodes CASSQRQVQNTEAFF.

The rearrangement uses TRBV4-1 and TRBJ1-5, with D unclear. Germline lookup yields CDR1 MGHRA and CDR2 YSYEKL. The ends were cut back, 1 base at V and 5 bases at J, with 12 bases in the middle. The CDR3 loop spans 15 amino acids. The CDR3 sequence: CASSQGQGEYQPQHF. The CDR3 DNA follows: TGCGCCAGCAGCCAAGGACAAGGCGAATATCAGCCCCAGCATTTT.

This chain connects TRBV6-5 to TRBJ1-3; 7 bases line up with TRBD1. CDR1 is MNHEY and CDR2 is SVGAGI in the germline V gene. CDR3 length: 15 residues. With V trimmed by 6 bases and J by 2 bases, 7 bases remained unmatched. CDR3 nucleotides: TGTGCCAGCAGCCTACAGGGGCCTCCTGGAAACACCATATATTTT. This translates into CASSLQGPPGNTIYF.

The chain uses TRBV5-6 and TRBJ2-7; tentatively, D is TRBD1 (5 bases). V gave up 2 bases and J gave up 6 bases, with 15 bases separating them. Germline V gives CDR1 SGHDT, CDR2 YYEEEE. The CDR3 is 14 amino acids. CDR3 amino acids: CASSFQGVTGEQYF. CDR3 bases: TGTGCCAGCAGCTTCCAGGGTGTGACTGGCGAGCAGTACTTC.

This sequence joins TRBV5-1 and TRBJ1-4, with 7 nucleotides matching TRBD1. Losses at the gene ends were 4 bases for V and 8 bases for J; bases not matched to a gene: 11. CDR1 is SGHRS and CDR2 is YFSETQ in the germline V gene. This CDR3 is built from 15 residues. The CDR3, as DNA: TGCGCCAGCAGCAGACAGGGTTCTCCCAGCGAAAAACTGTTTTTT. Translation: CASSRQGSPSEKLFF.

This chain joins TRBV2 and TRBJ1-3; 7 nucleotides line up with TRBD1. CDR1 and CDR2 from the germline V gene are SNHLY and FYNNEI. Trimming removed 6 bases from V and 0 bases from J; junction bases left unmatched: 5. This CDR3 comprises 15 residues. The CDR3 DNA follows: TGTGCCAGCAGGCCGACAGGGACCTCTGGAAACACCATATATTTT. It codes for CASRPTGTSGNTIYF.

The rearrangement uses TRBV2 and TRBJ1-6, with 12 bases aligning to TRBD1. The CDR3 extends over 14 amino acids. Trimming removed 8 bases from V and 9 bases from J; junction bases left unmatched: 5. CDR1 and CDR2 from the germline V gene are SNHLY and FYNNEI. In nucleotides, the CDR3 is TGTGCCAGCGGAGGGACAGGGGGCCTTTCACCCCTCCACTTT. It codes for CASGGTGGLSPLHF.

V is TRBV7-6 and J is TRBJ2-2; 7 bases are a match to TRBD2. The germline V gene encodes CDR1 SGHVS and CDR2 FNYEAQ. The CDR3 runs to 15 residues. Trimming took 5 bases from V and 1 from J; bases not matched to a gene: 4. DNA for the CDR3: TGTGCCAGCAGCCCAACGGGGGGGAACACCGGGGAGCTGTTTTTT. Encoded protein: CASSPTGGNTGELFF.